This entry lists 8 T cell receptor beta chains sequenced from one sample in a study of vaccination effects on CD4 cells after COVID-19. TCRdb's table, derived via immunoSEQ multiplex PCR, lists solely in-frame clones and lacks some. This table has some 70,000 clones, less than 80% appearing once. At the end of about ten days of culture, CD4+ T cells were isolated. Participants got two doses of BNT162b2 or mRNA-1273 vaccine. These TCRs are of unknown antigen specificity. The starting material was CD4+ T cells from PBMCs cultured without peptide, obtained after COVID-19 vaccination. These TCRs come from a human donor who received a COVID-19 vaccine.

The chain has TRBV6-5 and TRBJ1-5; tentative D call: TRBD1 (5 bases). This CDR3 spans 15 amino acids. Trimming removed 5 bases at V and 4 bases at J, with 15 bases between. Germline V gene lookup returns CDR1 MNHEY and CDR2 SVGAGI. In DNA form, the CDR3 reads TGTGCCAGCAGTATAAGCGGGGCCCAGAATCAGCCCCAGCATTTT. This translates into CASSISGAQNQPQHF.

In this sample, this clone turned up a few times. V usage is TRBV7-8 and J usage is TRBJ1-1; 7 bases map to TRBD1. Germline loops: CDR1 SGHVS, CDR2 FQNEAQ. This CDR3 region has 15 residues. The junction had 5 bases not matched to a gene; V was cut back by 3 bases and J by 1 base. DNA for the CDR3: TGTGCCAGCAGCTTTTTCGGGACAGCGAACACTGAAGCTTTCTTT. It specifies CASSFFGTANTEAFF. The complete variable domain, with remaining parts taken from reference TRBV7-8 and TRBJ1-1, reads GAGVSQSPRYKVAKRGQDVALRCDPISGHVSLFWYQQALGQGPEFLTYFQNEAQLDKSGLPSDRFFAERPEGSVSTLKIQRTQQEDSAVYLCASSFFGTANTEAFFGQGTRLTVV.

This sequence joins TRBV5-8 and TRBJ1-1; no clear D gene. Looked up from germline, CDR1 is SGHTS and CDR2 is YDEGEE. With 2 bases removed from V and 1 base from J, the gap between germline ends came to 6 bases. This CDR3 has 13 amino acids. The CDR3 DNA is TGTGCCAGCAGCTTAACAGAGAACACTGAAGCTTTCTTT. Translating it yields CASSLTENTEAFF.

This CDR3 reads CASSARDRPLDSPLHF. DNA for the CDR3: TGTGCCAGCAGTGCCCGGGACAGGCCTCTAGATTCACCCCTCCACTTT. The rearrangement uses TRBV6-1 and TRBJ1-6, with 8 bases identical to TRBD1. The germline CDR1 and CDR2 sequences are MNHNS and SASEGT. V lost 4 bases, J lost 8 bases, and 10 bases stayed unmatched. The CDR3 sequence is 16 residues long.

This clone was observed a handful of times. V is TRBV2 and J is TRBJ1-5; D might be TRBD1 (5 bases). The germline V gene has CDR1 SNHLY and CDR2 FYNNEI. The CDR3 runs 14 residues. With 8 bases removed from V and 7 bases from J, the gap between germline ends came to 18 bases. The CDR3 DNA is TGTGCCAGCGCGGGGGTAGGGGCCCGACAGCCCCAGCATTTT. Translating gives CASAGVGARQPQHF.

This clone occurred a few times. The chain is built from TRBV5-6 and TRBJ1-2; 10 bases line up with TRBD1. V shed 0 bases and J 0 bases; nucleotides not matched to a gene: 2. Germline values: CDR1 SGHDT, CDR2 YYEEEE. This CDR3 spans 16 amino acids. The CDR3 loop is CASSLVGTGANYGYTF. Written as DNA, the CDR3 is TGTGCCAGCAGCTTGGTTGGGACAGGGGCTAACTATGGCTACACCTTC.

The J gene is TRBJ2-5, the V gene TRBV19; D is uncertain. The CDR3 extends over 11 amino acids. Germline CDR1 reads LNHDA; CDR2 reads SQIVND (reference sequence). Trimming shortened V by 8 bases and J by 4 bases, and 8 bases separated the two germline ends. The CDR3 protein is CASGLRETQYF. The CDR3 nucleotides are TGTGCCAGTGGGTTGAGAGAGACCCAGTACTTC.

The DNA for the CDR3 is TGCGCCAGCAGCATACAGGGTTCAGATACGCAGTATTTT. This codes for CASSIQGSDTQYF. The chain links TRBV5-1 to TRBJ2-3, with D maybe TRBD1 (6 bases). Germline V lookup: CDR1 SGHRS, CDR2 YFSETQ. CDR3 size: 13 residues. The ends were cut back, 4 bases at V and 4 bases at J, with 10 bases in the middle.